These 20 T cell receptor beta chains share one sample of origin, sequenced in a study of response to subunit inactivated influenza vaccine. TCRdb passed the RT-PCR reads through MiXCR, listing each CDR3 protein once. The sample holds about 170,000 distinct CDR3 sequences, roughly 12% seen once. This sample was also put to use in a study of T cells expressing NK-cell markers. According to that study: Researchers built TCR beta cDNA using 5'RACE template switching with UMIs.

The starting material was CD8+ T cells sorted from PBMCs, obtained 12 days after vaccination. Receptors originate from a man aged 45 to 65 who received an inactivated influenza vaccine.

This clonotype appeared a few times. The J gene is TRBJ2-1, the V gene TRBV20-1; 10 bases agree with TRBD2. Germline V lookup: CDR1 DFQATT, CDR2 SNEGSKA (reference sequence). Losses at the gene ends were 2 bases for V and 9 bases for J; bases not matched to a gene: 10. The CDR3 has 15 amino acids. CDR3 in amino acids: CSARFLAGVQVEQFF. The CDR3 bases are TGCAGTGCTAGATTCCTAGCGGGAGTTCAGGTTGAGCAGTTCTTC.

This clonotype has a handful of counts. The chain links TRBV4-1 to TRBJ2-1, with TRBD2 matching 7 bases. After removal of 2 bases from V and 0 bases from J, the junction contained 7 bases not matched to a gene. Looked up from germline, CDR1 is MGHRA and CDR2 is YSYEKL. The CDR3 contains 17 residues. The DNA for the CDR3 is TGCGCCAGCAGCCAACTAGAGCGGGGAAGCTCCTACAATGAGCAGTTCTTC. Translated, it gives CASSQLERGSSYNEQFF.

This clonotype has just a few counts. The rearrangement links TRBV7-8 to TRBJ2-3; 8 nucleotides agree with TRBD2. V was pared by 5 bases and J by 4 bases, with 14 bases of the junction left unmatched. From germline, CDR1 is SGHVS and CDR2 FQNEAQ. The CDR3 extends over 17 amino acids. CDR3 in amino acids: CASSGERAGVRPDTQYF. CDR3 DNA: TGTGCCAGCAGCGGAGAAAGAGCGGGAGTGCGGCCAGATACGCAGTATTTT.

V usage is TRBV20-1 and J usage is TRBJ2-7; D unclear. V lost 5 bases and J lost 2, with 16 bases in between. CDR3 size: 14 residues. From germline, CDR1 is DFQATT and CDR2 SNEGSKA (reference sequence). Here the CDR3 reads CSASSSDRPYEQYF. The CDR3 coding sequence is TGCAGTGCTTCCTCTAGTGATCGCCCCTACGAGCAGTACTTC.

This CDR3 is CASSSSRSSGNSYEQYF. CDR3 DNA: TGTGCCAGCAGCTCCTCCCGGAGTAGCGGGAACTCCTACGAGCAGTACTTC. The rearrangement links TRBV7-9 to TRBJ2-7; 8 bases are shared with TRBD2. The CDR3 has 17 amino acids. Germline values: CDR1 SEHNR, CDR2 FQNEAQ (reference sequence). With 4 bases clipped from V and 0 bases from J, the junction kept 11 bases outside the gene matches.

This clonotype has only a few counts. This chain uses TRBV5-1 with TRBJ2-7; either TRBD1 or TRBD2 may supply D (5 bases each). Trimming left V 0 bases short and J 0 bases short, with 10 bases between. Germline V CDR1 and CDR2: SGHRS, YFSETQ. The CDR3 has 15 residues. The CDR3 sequence: CASSLAWGSSYEQYF. CDR3 nucleotide sequence: TGCGCCAGCAGCTTGGCGTGGGGGAGCTCCTACGAGCAGTACTTC.

This clonotype came up many times. The chain combines TRBV20-1 with TRBJ1-5, with 9 positions matching TRBD1. Trimming cost V 0 bases and J 1 base; bases outside gene matches: 7. The CDR3 extends over 17 amino acids. Germline CDR1 and CDR2: DFQATT and SNEGSKA (reference sequence). The CDR3: CSARDLLQGASNQPQHF. CDR3 nucleotide sequence: TGCAGTGCTAGAGACCTCCTACAGGGGGCAAGCAATCAGCCCCAGCATTTT.

The chain couples TRBV29-1 to TRBJ2-2, with TRBD2 matching 10 bases. The germline CDR1 and CDR2 sequences are SQVTM and ANQGSEA. The CDR3 sequence is 17 residues long. J was trimmed by 1 base and V by 5 bases; bases with no gene match: 10. Here the CDR3 DNA reads TGCAGCGTTAATTCCGGGACTAGCGCCTTGAACACCGGGGAGCTGTTTTTT. This translates into CSVNSGTSALNTGELFF.

The J gene is TRBJ2-1, the V gene TRBV2, with D perhaps TRBD1 (5 bases). The germline V gene has CDR1 SNHLY and CDR2 FYNNEI. The CDR3 runs 14 residues. Trimming removed 10 bases from V and 3 bases from J, with 16 bases in between. The CDR3 sequence: CATDDWGNYNEQFF. The CDR3, as DNA: TGTGCCACGGACGACTGGGGCAACTACAATGAGCAGTTCTTC.

This clonotype has only one observation. This clone may be a read error of a much larger clone one base away. The chain combines TRBV11-2 with TRBJ2-3; 12 positions agree with TRBD2. This CDR3 contains 18 residues. V lost 1 base and J lost 0; bases outside the gene matches: 5. Germline CDR1 and CDR2: SGHAT and FQNNGV. CDR3 DNA sequence: TGTGCCAGCAGCTTAGGCCTAGCGGGAGGGCAGAGCACAGATACGCAGTATTTT. Its translation: CASSLGLAGGQSTDTQYF.

This chain joins TRBV2 and TRBJ1-6, with unresolved D. Germline-derived CDR1 and CDR2 are SNHLY and FYNNEI. V lost 3 bases and J lost 0, with 15 bases in between. The CDR3 consists of 18 residues. CDR3 sequence reads: CASSDDRLASSYNSPLHF. CDR3 DNA sequence: TGTGCCAGCAGTGATGACCGACTCGCGAGCTCCTATAATTCACCCCTCCACTTT.

This clonotype was seen at least ten times. V is TRBV3-1 and J is TRBJ2-5; TRBD2 agrees at 7 bases. The CDR3 consists of 14 residues. Germline V gene sequence: CDR1 LGHDT, CDR2 YNNKEL (reference sequence). The V gene end was trimmed by 3 bases and the J gene end by 4 bases; junction bases not matched to a gene: 5. Written as DNA, the CDR3 is TGTGCCAGCAGCCAGGGGACTACGGGAGAGACCCAGTACTTC. It yields the protein CASSQGTTGETQYF.

A few counts support this clonotype. The V gene is TRBV12-3 or TRBV12-4, the J gene TRBJ2-1, with D perhaps being TRBD1 or TRBD2 (5 bases each). Trimming removed 4 bases from V and 2 bases from J, with 18 bases in between. The CDR3 covers 17 residues. CDR3 amino acids: CASSSILGTETYNEQFF. The CDR3 DNA reads as TGTGCCAGCAGTTCCATCTTGGGGACGGAGACCTACAATGAGCAGTTCTTC.

CDR3 region: CSAQDRDKGPYEQYF. The CDR3 nucleotides read TGCAGTGCTCAAGATCGGGACAAAGGACCCTACGAGCAGTACTTC. This chain joins TRBV20-1 and TRBJ2-7; D is perhaps TRBD1 (6 bases). This CDR3 contains 15 residues. V dropped 5 bases and J dropped 2 bases, with 19 bases sitting between them. The V gene's germline CDR1 is DFQATT and CDR2 SNEGSKA (reference sequence).

A few counts support this clonotype. The chain is built from TRBV12-3 or TRBV12-4 and TRBJ2-1; D call uncertain. Trimming removed 5 bases at V and 0 bases at J, with 8 bases between. This CDR3 is built from 14 residues. CDR3 coding DNA: TGTGCCAGCAGTATCCATAGCTCCTACAATGAGCAGTTCTTC. As protein: CASSIHSSYNEQFF.

Ten or more counts support this clonotype. The chain combines TRBV5-6 with TRBJ1-5; 7 nucleotides agree with TRBD1. From germline, CDR1 is SGHDT and CDR2 YYEEEE. The CDR3 extends over 14 amino acids. V was pared by 5 bases and J by 7 bases, with 9 bases of the junction left unmatched. CDR3 nucleotides: TGTGCCAGCAGTTCTCAGGGGGAGGGACAGCCCCAGCATTTT. This codes for CASSSQGEGQPQHF.

Only a few counts were recorded for this clonotype. V and J are TRBV3-1 and TRBJ2-5, with D tentatively TRBD1 (5 bases). The ends were cut back, 4 bases at V and 1 base at J, with 10 bases in the middle. In germline, CDR1 is LGHDT, CDR2 YNNKEL (reference sequence). This CDR3 is 14 amino acids long. In DNA form, the CDR3 reads TGTGCCAGCAGCCCAGGACATCCCCAAGAGACCCAGTACTTC. Its protein product is CASSPGHPQETQYF.

The V gene is TRBV5-6, the J gene TRBJ2-1; D gene ambiguous. This CDR3 has 11 amino acids. Trimming left V 6 bases short and J 6 bases short, with 7 bases between. Germline values: CDR1 SGHDT, CDR2 YYEEEE. The CDR3 DNA reads as TGTGCCAGCACCTCATCCAATGAGCAGTTCTTC. Its protein is CASTSSNEQFF.

This clonotype was recorded at least ten times. This chain connects TRBV4-3 to TRBJ2-5; D not resolved. Trimming removed 0 bases at V and 5 bases at J, with 7 bases between. The CDR3 sequence is 13 residues long. Germline V lookup: CDR1 LGHNA, CDR2 YSLEER. CDR3 nucleotides: TGCGCCAGCAGCCAAGATAGGACGGAGACCCAGTACTTC. This encodes CASSQDRTETQYF.

Many counts were recorded for this clonotype. The chain joins TRBV6-1 to TRBJ2-2; TRBD1 aligns across 7 bases. Germline V gene sequence: CDR1 MNHNS, CDR2 SASEGT. This CDR3 contains 14 residues. J gave up 10 bases and V 4 bases, and 9 bases lay outside the gene matches. The CDR3 DNA reads TGTGCCAGCAGTGCTTACAGGGGAATGGAGGAGCTGTTTTTT. Amino acids: CASSAYRGMEELFF.